The 24 T cell receptor beta chains in this list originate from one sample, sequenced in a study of blood T cell repertoires in COVID-19. Repertoires were generated with immunoSEQ multiplex PCR, while TCRdb's copy carries only in-frame clones and drops some. The table shows a few hundred thousand clones, with 75% to 90% occurring only once. The specimen was PBMCs or T cells enriched from blood (not recorded which). Every receptor here comes from a woman between 45 and 65 years old who had recovered from COVID-19.

V gene TRBV3-1 (or the pseudogene TRBV3-2) combines with J gene TRBJ2-4; maybe TRBD2 (7 bases). Germline lookup yields CDR1 LGHDT and CDR2 YNNKEL (reference sequence). The V and J ends lost 1 base and 2 bases respectively, with 12 bases between them. The CDR3 contains 16 residues. The DNA for the CDR3 is TGTGCCAGCAGCCAAGGGGGGGGCTTATCCAAAAACATTCAGTACTTC. Amino acids: CASSQGGGLSKNIQYF.

The chain has TRBV7-8 and TRBJ1-4; 8 bases line up with TRBD1. This CDR3 region has 15 residues. The germline gives CDR1 SGHVS, CDR2 FQNEAQ. Trimming at V came to 0 bases and at J to 4 bases, leaving 1 base not matched to a gene. DNA for the CDR3: TGTGCCAGCAGCTTAGCGACAGGGGTTAATGAAAAACTGTTTTTT. This gives the protein CASSLATGVNEKLFF.

The chain carries TRBV28 and TRBJ2-1; 8 bases match TRBD2. This CDR3 contains 16 residues. Germline CDR1 MDHEN, CDR2 SYDVKM. V dropped 5 bases and J dropped 8; count of bases not matched to a gene: 14. The CDR3 here is CASSPGLAGISDEQFF. The DNA for the CDR3 is TGTGCCAGCAGTCCCGGACTAGCAGGTATTTCGGATGAGCAGTTCTTC.

The V gene is TRBV28, the J gene TRBJ1-3, with TRBD1 matching over 8 bases. Germline V lookup: CDR1 MDHEN, CDR2 SYDVKM. V lost 3 bases, J lost 0 bases, and 4 bases stayed unmatched. CDR3 length: 16 residues. This chain's CDR3 is CASSLPGQGSGNTIYF. The DNA of the CDR3 is TGTGCCAGCAGTTTGCCCGGACAGGGCTCTGGAAACACCATATATTTT.

In its sample, this clone was seen many times. The chain employs TRBV4-2 and TRBJ2-1; 14 nucleotides align to TRBD2. With V trimmed by 8 bases and J by 7 bases, 4 bases remained unmatched. The CDR3 covers 14 residues. Germline values: CDR1 LGHNA, CDR2 YNFKEQ. The CDR3 coding sequence is TGTGCCAGCGCCGGGACTAGCGGGAGTAATGAGCAGTTCTTC. Residues: CASAGTSGSNEQFF.

To note about this clone: One junction end disagrees with the germline gene, perhaps due to a read error. This chain links TRBV7-7 with TRBJ2-1; 13 nucleotides line up with TRBD2. The CDR3 runs to 18 residues. Germline V gene data show CDR1 as SSHAT and CDR2 as FNYEAQ (reference sequence). This chain's CDR3 is CASSLGRPGLAGLNEQFF. Here the CDR3 DNA reads TGTGCTAGCAGCTTAGGAAGGCCGGGACTAGCGGGGCTCAATGAGCAGTTCTTC.

This sequence joins TRBV28 and TRBJ1-5; no definite D call. The V and J ends lost 4 bases and 2 bases respectively, with 6 bases between them. The CDR3 has 13 amino acids. Germline loops: CDR1 MDHEN, CDR2 SYDVKM. This CDR3 reads CASSSLGNQPQHF. The CDR3 DNA follows: TGTGCCAGCAGTTCTCTTGGCAATCAGCCCCAGCATTTT.

This clone was counted a few times. This chain connects TRBV28 to TRBJ1-2; D unclear. V gave up 5 bases and J gave up 5 bases, with 12 bases separating them. Germline values: CDR1 MDHEN, CDR2 SYDVKM. The CDR3 covers 13 residues. This CDR3 reads CASSAGKLYGYTF. CDR3 coding DNA: TGTGCCAGCAGTGCCGGGAAACTATATGGCTACACCTTC.

The rearrangement joins TRBV5-1 to TRBJ2-1, with a weak D call TRBD2 (6 bases). This CDR3 is 16 amino acids long. Per germline, CDR1 SGHRS and CDR2 YFSETQ. Trimming removed 1 base from V and 5 bases from J, with 16 bases in between. The CDR3 region is CASSLFPASADNEQFF. DNA for the CDR3: TGCGCCAGCAGCTTGTTCCCGGCTAGCGCAGACAATGAGCAGTTCTTC.

The chain has TRBV6-2 or TRBV6-3 and TRBJ1-2; TRBD1 might be the D (5 bases). The germline V gene encodes CDR1 MNHEY and CDR2 SVGEGT. Trimming pared 6 bases from V and 6 bases from J, leaving 26 bases between. This CDR3 is built from 17 residues. The CDR3 DNA reads TGTGCCAGCAGCCCCCCCAGGGAGGTTCATAAATTCGATGGCTACACCTTC. The encoded protein is CASSPPREVHKFDGYTF.

The chain employs TRBV28 and TRBJ1-2, with a tentative D call TRBD1 (5 bases). CDR1 is MDHEN and CDR2 is SYDVKM in the germline V gene. There are 12 residues in the CDR3. V gave up 11 bases and J gave up 7 bases, with 17 bases separating them. The CDR3 DNA reads TGTGCCGGAAATCAGGGTTGGGGTGGCTACACCTTC. Its translation is CAGNQGWGGYTF.

This clone came up once. The chain has TRBV2 and TRBJ1-2; D call uncertain. Germline CDR1 is SNHLY and CDR2 is FYNNEI. The CDR3 length is 13 residues. Trimming cost V 5 bases and J 0 bases, with 7 bases left between them. CDR3 sequence reads: CASSTEANYGYTF. The CDR3 DNA follows: TGTGCCAGCAGTACAGAAGCTAACTATGGCTACACCTTC.

The chain has TRBV19 and TRBJ2-2, with 9 bases lining up with TRBD2. V gave up 10 bases and J gave up 4 bases; unmatched junction bases: 10. This CDR3 comprises 15 residues. CDR1 is LNHDA, CDR2 SQIVND, per germline (reference sequence). The CDR3 DNA reads TGTGCCACCAGTTGGGCTAGCGGGATCACCGGGGAGCTGTTTTTT. Amino acid sequence: CATSWASGITGELFF.

Comment on this clone: Likely a read error: the CDR3 ends without its conserved phenylalanine or tryptophan. No DNA is shown, since the ends of the CDR3 on it are uncertain; the CDR3 is the one TCRdb lists. The chain recombines TRBV1 with TRBJ1-5; the table's D call, TRBD1, has no DNA check behind it. TRBV1 is a pseudogene. The CDR3 spans 12 amino acids, including both terminal residues. CDR3 sequence: CTSSSISPSQGE.

The chain carries TRBV30 and TRBJ2-7; 7 bases line up with TRBD1. The CDR3 contains 13 residues. Trimming took 7 bases from V and 4 from J; bases not matched to a gene: 10. Germline V gene sequence: CDR1 GTSNPN, CDR2 SVGIG (reference sequence). CDR3 protein: CASDRERLYEQYF. The DNA of the CDR3 is TGTGCCTCTGACAGGGAACGACTTTACGAGCAGTACTTC. Drawing the rest from reference TRBV30 and TRBJ2-7, the complete variable domain is SQTIHQWPATLVQPVGSPLSLECTVEGTSNPNLYWYRQAAGRGLQLLFYSVGIGQISSEVPQNLSASRPQDRQFILSSKKLLLSDSGFYLCASDRERLYEQYFGPGTRLTVT.

The rearrangement links TRBV7-8 to TRBJ2-2; 12 bases fit TRBD2. With V trimmed by 4 bases and J by 9 bases, 9 bases remained unmatched. CDR3 length: 16 amino acids. CDR1 and CDR2 (germline): SGHVS, FQNEAQ. The CDR3 spells CASSSTSGSIKWELFF. The CDR3 region has the DNA TGTGCCAGCAGCTCGACTAGCGGGAGTATTAAGTGGGAGCTGTTTTTT.

V is TRBV9 and J is TRBJ2-7, with D possibly matching TRBD1 (5 bases). Germline V gene lookup returns CDR1 SGDLS and CDR2 YYNGEE. This CDR3 has 16 amino acids. Between the trimmed V and J ends, which lost 0 bases and 1 base, there was a span of 14 bases. The CDR3 loop is CASSVGPGAGSYEQYF. In DNA form, the CDR3 reads TGTGCCAGCAGCGTAGGCCCCGGTGCAGGGTCCTACGAGCAGTACTTC.

The gene calls are TRBV3-1 (or the pseudogene TRBV3-2) and TRBJ2-7, with no clear D. V was pared by 4 bases and J by 4 bases, with 11 bases between. This CDR3 is 13 amino acids long. The V gene's germline CDR1 is LGHDT and CDR2 YNNKEL (reference sequence). Here the CDR3 DNA reads TGTGCCAGCAGCCGCCGAGGATTATACGAGCAGTACTTC. Translation gives CASSRRGLYEQYF.

The chain recombines TRBV2 with TRBJ1-5; tentative D call: TRBD1 (6 bases). Between the trimmed V and J ends, which lost 6 bases and 3 bases, there was a span of 9 bases. CDR1 SNHLY and CDR2 FYNNEI come from the germline V gene. This CDR3 comprises 13 residues. The CDR3 nucleotides are TGTGCCAGCAGCGTGGGGGCCAATCAGCCCCAGCATTTT. Protein: CASSVGANQPQHF.

The V call is TRBV7-2, the J call TRBJ1-4, with D unclear. V was clipped by 1 base and J by 4 bases, with 10 bases between them. The CDR3 is 15 residues long. Germline values: CDR1 SGHTA, CDR2 FQGNSA. CDR3 protein: CASSLGAAFNEKLFF. CDR3 nucleotide sequence: TGTGCCAGCAGCTTAGGGGCAGCCTTTAATGAAAAACTGTTTTTT.

The chain couples TRBV9 to TRBJ1-3, with TRBD1 as a possible D gene (5 bases). The CDR3 is 15 amino acids. Per the germline V gene, CDR1 is SGDLS and CDR2 is YYNGEE. V was pared by 2 bases and J by 3 bases, with 12 bases between. This CDR3 is CASSVGRVGGNTIYF. The CDR3 region has the DNA TGTGCCAGCAGCGTCGGCAGGGTTGGTGGAAACACCATATATTTT.

This chain links TRBV20-1 with TRBJ2-3; D is perhaps TRBD2 (6 bases). V was cut by 6 bases and J by 11 bases, with 12 bases left in between. The germline V gene encodes CDR1 DFQATT and CDR2 SNEGSKA (reference sequence). The CDR3 contains 10 residues. CDR3 amino acids: CSAGGRVQYF. CDR3 nucleotides: TGCAGTGCCGGGGGACGAGTGCAGTATTTT.

This chain uses TRBV27 with TRBJ2-1; 8 nucleotides align to TRBD2. With 7 bases clipped from V and 9 bases from J, the junction kept 14 bases outside the gene matches. CDR1 is MNHEY and CDR2 is SMNVEV in the germline V gene (reference sequence). The CDR3 consists of 15 residues. As DNA, the CDR3 is TGTGCCAGCACCCCCGGAGCGGGAGCCCTCGGTGAGCAGTTCTTC. It yields the protein CASTPGAGALGEQFF.

J is TRBJ2-7 and V is TRBV28, with TRBD2 identical over 12 bases. This CDR3 region has 18 residues. V lost 6 bases, J lost 1 base, and 13 bases stayed unmatched. Germline values: CDR1 MDHEN, CDR2 SYDVKM. The CDR3 here is CASSPGLAGSLRSYEQYF. The CDR3 region has the DNA TGTGCCAGCAGCCCTGGACTAGCGGGATCGTTAAGGTCCTACGAGCAGTACTTC.